This is a list of T cell receptor beta chains from one sample in a study of T cells in Graves' hyperthyroidism and ophthalmopathy. TCRdb reanalysed the multiplex PCR reads using MiXCR and keeps one entry per CDR3 protein. This table holds under 450,000 distinct CDR3 sequences, 15% to 20% found once. The specimen sequenced was blood. The receptors shown here come from a woman under 40 with Graves' hyperthyroidism that later progressed to Graves' ophthalmopathy. The CDR3 runs from the conserved cysteine through the conserved F or W. A D gene is named only where the DNA matches it firmly. Some rows have no size entry. The others give once, few or many, or a class for an expanded clone.

TRBV6-1,TRBJ2-7,many,-,CASMSDAYEQYF,TGTGCCAGCATGTCAGATGCCTACGAGCAGTACTTC
TRBV7-9,TRBJ2-1,many,-,CASTIFGARGAYNEQFF,TGTGCCAGCACCATTTTCGGAGCCAGGGGCGCCTACAATGAGCAGTTCTTC
TRBV27,TRBJ2-1,many,-,CASGTGIFYNEQFF,TGTGCCAGCGGCACAGGGATTTTTTACAATGAGCAGTTCTTC
TRBV20-1,TRBJ2-3,-,-,CSARDWGIGGTDTQYF,TGCAGTGCTAGAGATTGGGGGATTGGGGGCACAGATACGCAGTATTTT
TRBV4-1,TRBJ1-6,-,TRBD1,CASRQQGVRSPLHF,TGCGCCAGCAGACAACAGGGGGTTCGTTCACCCCTCCACTTT
TRBV19,TRBJ1-2,many,-,CASSSAHMSYGYTF,TGTGCCAGTAGTTCCGCACACATGAGCTATGGCTACACCTTC
TRBV24-1,TRBJ2-1,-,-,CATSDFVRGTVSSYNEQFF,TGTGCCACCAGTGATTTCGTCCGCGGGACAGTGAGCTCCTACAATGAGCAGTTCTTC
TRBV28,TRBJ2-5,many,TRBD1,CASRGLGQGRETQYF,TGTGCCAGCAGGGGTCTCGGACAGGGGCGAGAGACCCAGTACTTC
TRBV20-1,TRBJ2-5,many,TRBD1,CSAIPGGAAETQYF,TGCAGTGCTATCCCAGGGGGCGCCGCGGAGACCCAGTACTTC
TRBV6-2/TRBV6-3,TRBJ2-7,many,-,CASSYDLTRAGPAWEQYF,TGTGCCAGCAGTTACGATCTCACAAGGGCAGGGCCAGCCTGGGAGCAGTACTTC
TRBV9,TRBJ2-3,-,TRBD2,CASSVDGTSGFSGTQYF,TGTGCCAGCAGCGTAGATGGCACTAGCGGGTTCAGTGGTACGCAGTATTTT
TRBV18,TRBJ2-7,many,-,CASSPPVRVQAGEQYF,TGTGCCAGCTCACCACCGGTCAGGGTTCAGGCGGGCGAGCAGTACTTC
TRBV5-8,TRBJ1-5,few,TRBD1,CASSSGTTGRNQPQHF,TGTGCCAGCAGCTCAGGCACGACAGGGAGAAATCAGCCCCAGCATTTT
TRBV11-1,TRBJ2-1,few,TRBD2,CASSLRLAAYNEQFF,TGTGCCAGCAGCTTGCGTCTAGCGGCCTACAATGAGCAGTTCTTC
TRBV30,TRBJ1-5,many,-,CAWSPTVRTFSNQPQHF,TGTGCCTGGAGTCCGACAGTACGAACCTTTAGCAATCAGCCCCAGCATTTT
TRBV20-1,TRBJ2-7,-,-,CSAKRTRSSYEQYF,TGCAGTGCCAAGCGCACGAGGAGCTCCTACGAGCAGTACTTC